This T cell receptor (beta chain) originates from a study of blood T cell repertoires in COVID-19. Germline loops: CDR1 SGHTA, CDR2 FQGNSA. The CDR3 is 13 residues long. The trim removed 4 bases at V and 2 bases at J, leaving 2 bases unmatched. In the original analysis: Scientists estimated how many nucleated cells there were by amplifying reference gene primers. Generated by immunoSEQ multiplex PCR, the TCRdb table keeps only in-frame clones and is missing some. V and J calls and clone size follow that table, whereas D and trimming were derived from the DNA. The sample contains roughly 230,000 clones, approximately 85% of which appear only once.

The rearrangement uses TRBV7-2 and TRBJ2-7, with 7 nucleotides matching TRBD1. Sequenced material: peripheral blood. The source is a man in his fifties or sixties with COVID-19, enrolled during active disease. CDR3 in DNA: TGTGCCAGCAGCTCGACAGGGCCCTACGAGCAGTACTTC. Translated, it gives CASSSTGPYEQYF.